The text below deals with one T cell receptor (beta chain). Its antigen is unknown. Per-base quality was not reported, and no clone a single base away is much larger than it. These data originate in a study of blood T cell repertoires in COVID-19 (dated by TCRdb to between 2020 and 2021). About the full investigation: The collaborator samples originated in the United States, Italy and Spain and spanned the acute and convalescent phases of COVID-19. Where available, HLA class I and class II types were obtained from metadata supplied by the sample provider rather than from assay-based typing. The dataset comprised deeply sampled blood TCRbeta repertoires from subjects exposed to, actively infected with, or recovered from COVID-19. The prospective study material was composed of cDNA or gDNA derived from T cells, B-cell-depleted T cells, or PBMCs. A freely available public database, intended as a resource for researchers studying the immune response to SARS-CoV-2, is where the repertoires were released. The samples were drawn from two sources: the first 160 participants of the ongoing ImmuneRACE study, and over 950 subjects contributed by 6 global collaborators. The sample metadata nearly always contained a de-identified subject ID, COVID-19 status, age in years and sex. Results and caveats for the whole study, not just this receptor: The quantity of clinical and demographic metadata differed by source and by participant and was supplied without curation.

Via the germline V gene (reference sequence), CDR1 is LGHDT and CDR2 YNNKEL. Relative to germline, V is 4 bases shorter and J is 5 bases shorter, with 9 bases between their ends. The CDR3 measures 12 amino acids from cysteine to phenylalanine. Just CDR3 DNA is preserved here, 36 bases in frame from base 1. TCRbeta CDR3 regions were amplified from genomic DNA by means of the immunoSEQ Assay, a bias-controlled multiplex PCR. The study's own analysis went as follows. Nucleated cell counts per sample were estimated from amplification of reference gene primers within the assay. To quantify the absolute abundance of each unique TCRbeta CDR3 rearrangement, sequence reads were collapsed and filtered. For each sample, productive Simpson clonality was calculated as the square root of Simpson's diversity index across productive rearrangements. Entries here come from immuneACCESS through TCRdb and include only in-frame sequences with V and J called. Some clones fail to appear in such tables; in the studies checked, an unresolved V gene covers under half of the shortfall, and the cause of the remainder is unknown. V and J calls and clone size follow that table, whereas D and trimming were derived from the DNA. The sample has around 250,000 clones on record, around 83% of them singletons. About 3.2% of the sample is held by the ten biggest clonotypes.

Collaborating institutions collected whole blood in K2EDTA tubes following their own protocols. Collaborator samples were shipped for TCRbeta analysis as frozen whole blood, isolated PBMCs, or DNA extracted from either sample type. The receptor chain draws on TRBV3-1 (or the pseudogene TRBV3-2) and TRBJ2-7, with a weak D call of TRBD2 (5 bases match). The sequence derives from a woman under 30 with acute or convalescent COVID-19. The sequencing sample was made of peripheral blood. The DNA reads as follows: TGTGCCAGCAGCCGAGGACTCCACGAGCAGTACTTC. It encodes CASSRGLHEQYF.